This entry lists 10 T cell receptor beta chains sequenced from one sample in a study of T-cell memory formation after mild COVID-19. TCRdb passed the 5' RACE reads through MiXCR, listing each CDR3 protein once. The sample records fewer than 550,000 distinct CDR3 sequences, 20% being singletons. Sample: PBMCs or a T cell subset sorted from them (not recorded which). Receptor source: an adult woman who had mild COVID-19 (a few samples of this study predate the infection). Cell type and time point are not known.

The chain joins TRBV21-1 to TRBJ2-1; the DNA was not used to check the table's D call, TRBD2. TRBV21-1 counts as a pseudogene. This CDR3 has 15 amino acids. The CDR3 nucleotides are TGTGCCAGCAGCAAAGGCGGACTAGCGGGAGCCGAGCAGTTCTTC. Residues: CASSKGGLAGAEQFF.

The V and J genes are TRBV27 and TRBJ1-1, with D possibly being TRBD1 (6 bases). The CDR3 totals 15 residues. Germline assignment: CDR1 MNHEY and CDR2 SMNVEV (reference sequence). V was trimmed by 6 bases and J by 0 bases, leaving 14 bases between them. The CDR3: CASSDKGHLNTEAFF. As DNA, the CDR3 is TGTGCCAGCAGCGACAAGGGACACCTGAACACTGAAGCTTTCTTT.

The chain carries TRBV7-8 and TRBJ1-5, with D hard to call. V lost 5 bases and J lost 0, with 11 bases in between. Germline V gene lookup returns CDR1 SGHVS and CDR2 FQNEAQ. The CDR3 covers 15 residues. The CDR3 DNA reads as TGTGCCAGCAGCCCCGTCTCTTATAGCAATCAGCCCCAGCATTTT. Its protein product is CASSPVSYSNQPQHF.

This clonotype appeared many times. V gene TRBV18 combines with J gene TRBJ2-1; 8 bases are shared with TRBD2. Germline loops: CDR1 KGHSH, CDR2 LQKENI. Unmatched junction bases numbered 10, after V lost 1 base and J lost 5 bases. The CDR3 is made up of 17 amino acids. The chain's CDR3 is CASSPRSGSGEDNEQFF. The CDR3 region has the DNA TGTGCCAGCTCACCACGGAGCGGGAGCGGTGAGGACAATGAGCAGTTCTTC.

This clonotype was detected a few times. The CDR3 is CASSVGGTGANVLTF. In DNA, the CDR3 is TGTGCCAGCAGCGTAGGGGGTACTGGGGCCAACGTCCTGACTTTC. The J gene is TRBJ2-6, the V gene TRBV9, with no clear D. V lost 0 bases to trimming and J lost 2 bases, with 6 bases between them. Germline V gene sequence: CDR1 SGDLS, CDR2 YYNGEE. The CDR3 totals 15 residues.

This sequence joins TRBV24-1 and TRBJ2-1; maybe TRBD1 (6 bases). Trimming took off 1 base at V and 3 bases at J, with 9 bases between the two ends. The CDR3 contains 15 residues. Germline values: CDR1 KGHDR, CDR2 SFDVKD. The CDR3 DNA sequence: TGTGCCACCAGTGATTTCGACAGGAACTACAATGAGCAGTTCTTC. Amino acids: CATSDFDRNYNEQFF.

The V call is TRBV14, the J call TRBJ2-1, with D tentatively TRBD1 (5 bases). The germline V gene encodes CDR1 SGHDN and CDR2 FVKESK. The CDR3 loop spans 14 amino acids. The V and J ends lost 0 bases and 10 bases respectively, with 13 bases between them. Here the CDR3 DNA reads TGTGCCAGCAGCCAAGATCTCAGGGAATTGGAGCAGTTCTTC. Its protein is CASSQDLRELEQFF.

The CDR3 DNA is TGTGCCAGCTGGGAGCTCCGGGGACCGGGAGATACGCAGTATTTT. It yields the protein CASWELRGPGDTQYF. The chain has TRBV7-2 and TRBJ2-3; either TRBD1 or TRBD2 may fit D (5 bases each). Germline V lookup: CDR1 SGHTA, CDR2 FQGNSA. The ends were cut back, 8 bases at V and 5 bases at J, with 20 bases in the middle. The CDR3 is 15 residues long.

The rearrangement uses TRBV7-9 and TRBJ1-1; weak D call: TRBD1 (5 bases). V shed 1 base and J shed 1 base, with 19 bases lying between them. The CDR3 length is 18 residues. CDR1 and CDR2 (germline): SEHNR, FQNEAQ (reference sequence). The CDR3 loop reads CASSLEGLIAGRNTEAFF. The CDR3 coding sequence is TGTGCCAGCAGCTTAGAGGGCCTTATCGCAGGGAGGAACACTGAAGCTTTCTTT.

The V call is TRBV6-2 or TRBV6-3, the J call TRBJ1-5; the match to TRBD1 covers 8 bases. With 5 bases clipped from V and 11 bases from J, the junction kept 14 bases outside the gene matches. Per the germline V gene, CDR1 is MNHEY and CDR2 is SVGEGT. The CDR3 is 15 residues long. Here the CDR3 DNA reads TGTGCCAGCAGTGCCGCCGGGACAGGTGGATTAGCCCAGCATTTT. This translates into CASSAAGTGGLAQHF.